This TCR beta chain was captured by sequencing in a study of cytomegalovirus exposure and HLA in healthy donors. As regards this clone: Its antigen is as yet unknown.

Findings and caveats of the study: Owing to their indistinguishability, certain V segments, notably TRBV6-2 and TRBV6-3, were excluded. A few CMV-associated chains were confirmed in vitro to be specific for CMV antigens.

The PCR was carried out with 60 Vbeta primers and 13 Jbeta primers. Sequencing used immunoSEQ multiplex PCR; TCRdb keeps in-frame clones, though not all of them. The table includes about 150,000 clones, approximately 78% detected once. The CDR3 is 15 amino acids. Germline V gene sequence: CDR1 SGHRS, CDR2 YFSETQ. Germline trimming cut 1 base from V and 2 bases from J; bases unmatched to any gene: 3. Sequenced material: PBMCs. This clonotype was obtained from a woman in her 50s in good health and CMV-seropositive. The chain employs TRBV5-1 and TRBJ1-3; 7 nucleotides match TRBD1. The CDR3 spells CASSLTGAAGNTIYF. The CDR3, as DNA: TGCGCCAGCAGCTTGACAGGGGCCGCTGGAAACACCATATATTTT.